This passage covers 30 T cell receptor beta chains from one sample sequenced in a study of blood T cell repertoires in COVID-19. Sequencing was performed with immunoSEQ multiplex PCR; in TCRdb, only in-frame clones are kept and a portion is missing. Of 150,000 to 200,000 clones listed, approximately 91% are singletons. The sequencing input was peripheral blood. The receptors originated from a man in his forties with acute or convalescent COVID-19.

V and J are TRBV7-6 and TRBJ2-7; TRBD1 aligns across 9 bases. This CDR3 is built from 14 residues. The trim removed 1 base at V and 7 bases at J, leaving 5 bases unmatched. CDR1 and CDR2 from the germline V gene are SGHVS and FNYEAQ. The CDR3 loop is CASSLGEDRGEQYF. The CDR3 region has the DNA TGTGCCAGCAGCTTAGGGGAAGACAGGGGGGAGCAGTACTTC.

This clone was observed a handful of times. The rearrangement uses TRBV18 and TRBJ2-7; 7 bases fit TRBD2. V gave up 3 bases and J gave up 5 bases; unmatched junction bases: 4. CDR1 is KGHSH, CDR2 LQKENI, per germline. The CDR3 covers 13 residues. CDR3 coding DNA: TGTGCCAGCTCACCCCGGGGGACTAACGAGCAGTACTTC. This encodes CASSPRGTNEQYF.

The rearrangement links TRBV5-4 to TRBJ2-2; 8 positions agree with TRBD1. V shed 3 bases, J shed 6 bases, and the junction held 7 bases outside the gene matches. Per the germline V gene, CDR1 is SGHNT and CDR2 is YYREEE (reference sequence). The CDR3 covers 15 residues. The CDR3 sequence: CASSSGGRLSGELFF. Here the CDR3 DNA reads TGTGCCAGCAGCTCAGGGGGCCGTCTTTCCGGGGAGCTGTTTTTT. Supplemented by reference TRBV5-4 and TRBJ2-2, the full variable domain reads ETGVTQSPTHLIKTRGQQVTLRCSSQSGHNTVSWYQQALGQGPQFIFQYYREEENGRGNFPPRFSGLQFPNYSSELNVNALELDDSALYLCASSSGGRLSGELFFGEGSRLTVL.

V gene TRBV2 combines with J gene TRBJ1-5; TRBD1 aligns across 7 bases. The CDR3 spans 17 residues. Looked up from germline, CDR1 is SNHLY and CDR2 is FYNNEI. The V and J ends lost 4 bases and 0 bases, in that order; junction bases with no gene match: 9. CDR3 nucleotides: TGTGCCAGCAGTGGCCCCCGGACAGGTGCTAGCAATCAGCCCCAGCATTTT. It encodes CASSGPRTGASNQPQHF.

The V and J genes are TRBV9 and TRBJ1-1; D is unclear. Germline V gene sequence: CDR1 SGDLS, CDR2 YYNGEE. The length of the CDR3 is 15 residues. Deletions cut 0 bases from V and 0 bases from J, with 9 bases between. This chain's CDR3 is CASSVGGALNTEAFF. CDR3 nucleotides: TGTGCCAGCAGCGTAGGAGGAGCACTGAACACTGAAGCTTTCTTT.

The CDR3 region is CASSRGQLYGYTF. Written as DNA, the CDR3 is TGTGCCAGCAGCCGGGGACAGCTCTATGGCTACACCTTC. The chain employs TRBV3-1 (or the pseudogene TRBV3-2) and TRBJ1-2; 7 nucleotides line up with TRBD1. Germline CDR1 is LGHDT and CDR2 is YNNKEL (reference sequence). This CDR3 is 13 amino acids long. Trimming at V came to 4 bases and at J to 4 bases, leaving 3 bases not matched to a gene.

The chain uses TRBV18 and TRBJ1-2; the D gene is possibly TRBD1 (6 bases). Trimming left V 4 bases short and J 6 bases short, with 15 bases between. From germline, CDR1 is KGHSH and CDR2 LQKENI. This CDR3 has 14 amino acids. Here the CDR3 DNA reads TGTGCCAGCTCACGGTCGGCGGGGGCGGATGGCTACACCTTC. Protein: CASSRSAGADGYTF.

The J gene is TRBJ1-4, the V gene TRBV30, with TRBD1 identical over 9 bases. CDR1 is GTSNPN, CDR2 SVGIG, per germline (reference sequence). The CDR3 has 16 amino acids. Trimming at V came to 2 bases and at J to 8 bases, leaving 12 bases not matched to a gene. The CDR3 here is CAWSPTGGRGGEKLFF. The CDR3 nucleotides read TGTGCCTGGAGTCCGACAGGGGGTCGGGGCGGGGAAAAACTGTTTTTT.

J is TRBJ2-3 and V is TRBV24-1, with TRBD2 identical over 11 bases. Germline trimming cut 3 bases from V and 3 bases from J; bases unmatched to any gene: 7. CDR3 length: 17 amino acids. Germline V gene sequence: CDR1 KGHDR, CDR2 SFDVKD. CDR3 loop: CATSDHRLAGLTDTQYF. Written as DNA, the CDR3 is TGTGCCACCAGTGATCACCGACTAGCGGGGTTGACAGATACGCAGTATTTT.

The chain carries TRBV28 and TRBJ2-7; TRBD1 matches at 7 bases. The CDR3 length is 11 residues. Germline-derived CDR1 and CDR2 are MDHEN and SYDVKM. The V and J ends lost 5 bases and 13 bases, in that order; junction bases with no gene match: 8. The CDR3 DNA follows: TGTGCCAGCAGTCTGACGACAGGGTCCTACTTC. Translated, it gives CASSLTTGSYF.

The J gene is TRBJ2-2, the V gene TRBV10-1; 11 bases fit TRBD2. This CDR3 comprises 16 residues. After removal of 6 bases from V and 4 bases from J, the junction contained 7 bases not matched to a gene. CDR1 WNHNN and CDR2 SYGVQD come from the germline V gene (reference sequence). This chain's CDR3 is CASSPLAGGLTGELFF. As DNA, the CDR3 is TGCGCCAGCAGCCCCCTAGCGGGGGGACTCACCGGGGAGCTGTTTTTT.

The chain carries TRBV5-4 and TRBJ2-4, with 7 bases identical to TRBD2. Per the germline V gene, CDR1 is SGHNT and CDR2 is YYREEE (reference sequence). The CDR3 contains 15 residues. Trimming at V came to 1 base and at J to 2 bases, leaving 3 bases not matched to a gene. The CDR3 nucleotides are TGTGCCAGCAGCTTGAAAGCGGGACCCAAAAACATTCAGTACTTC. Translating gives CASSLKAGPKNIQYF.

This chain links TRBV11-3 with TRBJ2-2, with D possibly TRBD2 on 5 matching bases. The germline gives CDR1 SGHNT, CDR2 YENEEA. The CDR3 is 15 residues long. The V and J ends lost 5 bases and 1 base respectively, with 11 bases between them. CDR3 coding DNA: TGTGCCAGCAGCCCCTCCGGGGAGAACACCGGGGAGCTGTTTTTT. It codes for CASSPSGENTGELFF.

The rearrangement uses TRBV23-1 and TRBJ2-7; possibly TRBD1 for D (6 bases). TRBV23-1 is classed as an ORF, of uncertain function. Trimming cost V 0 bases and J 2 bases, with 14 bases left between them. The CDR3 runs to 16 residues. DNA of the CDR3: TGCGCCAGCAGTCAATCTAGGACAGTTACGACCTACGAGCAGTACTTC. Its translation: CASSQSRTVTTYEQYF.

In DNA form, the CDR3 reads TGTGCCAGCAGACTGACAGGCGCAAATGAAAAACTGTTTTTT. It encodes CASRLTGANEKLFF. The gene calls are TRBV6-5 and TRBJ1-4, with D possibly being TRBD1 (6 bases). Trimming cost V 6 bases and J 5 bases, with 13 bases left between them. The CDR3 has 14 amino acids. Germline V gene sequence: CDR1 MNHEY, CDR2 SVGAGI.

The chain employs TRBV6-5 and TRBJ1-4, with a possible D match to TRBD1 (6 bases). V lost 0 bases and J 8 bases, leaving 13 bases between the germline ends. The CDR3 contains 15 residues. Germline values: CDR1 MNHEY, CDR2 SVGAGI. The CDR3 DNA is TGTGCCAGCAGTTACTCATTGGGGACAAGAGAAAAACTGTTTTTT. Encoded protein: CASSYSLGTREKLFF.

V gene TRBV4-2 combines with J gene TRBJ2-7, with 8 bases matching TRBD1. CDR1 and CDR2 (germline): LGHNA, YNFKEQ. The CDR3 spans 16 residues. V trimming: 0 bases; J trimming: 7 bases; junction bases outside the gene matches: 11. CDR3 protein: CASSQDPGQGTNEQYF. As DNA, the CDR3 is TGTGCCAGCAGCCAAGATCCCGGACAGGGTACTAATGAGCAGTACTTC.

The rearrangement joins TRBV20-1 to TRBJ1-1; no definite D call. CDR3 length: 13 amino acids. With 3 bases removed from V and 1 base from J, the gap between germline ends came to 9 bases. The germline V gene has CDR1 DFQATT and CDR2 SNEGSKA (reference sequence). The CDR3 sequence is CSASSEANTEAFF. The CDR3 region has the DNA TGCAGTGCTAGTTCAGAGGCGAACACTGAAGCTTTCTTT.

This chain links TRBV18 with TRBJ1-4, with a tentative D call TRBD1 (6 bases). CDR3 length: 15 residues. The V gene's germline CDR1 is KGHSH and CDR2 LQKENI. Trimming shortened V by 1 base and J by 0 bases, and 6 bases separated the two germline ends. CDR3 region: CASSPRTATNEKLFF. The DNA for the CDR3 is TGTGCCAGCTCACCACGGACAGCAACTAATGAAAAACTGTTTTTT.

The chain employs TRBV9 and TRBJ2-2; weak D call: TRBD2 (5 bases). CDR3 length equals 15 residues. Germline CDR1 SGDLS, CDR2 YYNGEE. Trimming removed 3 bases from V and 0 bases from J, with 9 bases in between. The chain's CDR3 is CASSASLTNTGELFF. The CDR3 DNA follows: TGTGCCAGCAGCGCTAGCCTGACGAACACCGGGGAGCTGTTTTTT. Using reference TRBV9 and TRBJ2-2 for the parts outside the CDR3, the full variable domain is DSGVTQTPKHLITATGQRVTLRCSPRSGDLSVYWYQQSLDQGLQFLIQYYNGEERAKGNILERFSAQQFPDLHSELNLSSLELGDSALYFCASSASLTNTGELFFGEGSRLTVL.

The chain has TRBV6-2 or TRBV6-3 and TRBJ1-1; TRBD1 matches 9 bases. Germline CDR1 is MNHEY and CDR2 is SVGEGT. Trimming removed 6 bases from V and 3 bases from J; junction bases left unmatched: 2. The CDR3 has 13 amino acids. The CDR3 DNA sequence: TGTGCCAGCAGCGACAGGGGGTACACTGAAGCTTTCTTT. Translating it yields CASSDRGYTEAFF.

CDR3 region: CASSQVSERFNTGELFF. The CDR3 region has the DNA TGTGCCAGCAGCCAAGTTAGCGAGCGTTTTAACACCGGGGAGCTGTTTTTT. This rearrangement joins TRBV4-2 to TRBJ2-2, with a weak D call TRBD2 (5 bases). Germline values: CDR1 LGHNA, CDR2 YNFKEQ. This CDR3 contains 17 residues. V lost 1 base, J lost 2 bases, and 14 bases lay in between.

V gene TRBV5-3 combines with J gene TRBJ2-1, with D possibly being TRBD2 (6 bases). TRBV5-3 is classed as an ORF, of uncertain function. V lost 10 bases and J 6 bases, leaving 17 bases between the germline ends. The CDR3 consists of 13 residues. The CDR3 nucleotides are TGTGCCCAAATGGGGCTAGCGACCAATGAGCAGTTCTTC. This encodes CAQMGLATNEQFF.

The gene calls are TRBV11-2 and TRBJ1-1; 8 nucleotides line up with TRBD1. Trimming cost V 3 bases and J 1 base; bases outside gene matches: 4. The CDR3 runs 15 residues. In germline, CDR1 is SGHAT, CDR2 FQNNGV. This chain's CDR3 is CASSLGDRPNTEAFF. CDR3 coding DNA: TGTGCCAGCAGCTTGGGGGACAGGCCGAACACTGAAGCTTTCTTT.

The gene calls are TRBV4-3 and TRBJ1-1; no reliable D call. The V and J ends lost 0 bases and 1 base respectively, with 6 bases between them. The CDR3 length is 14 residues. Germline V gene sequence: CDR1 LGHNA, CDR2 YSLEER. The CDR3 region is CASSQDIQNTEAFF. CDR3 DNA sequence: TGCGCCAGCAGCCAAGATATACAGAACACTGAAGCTTTCTTT.

The rearrangement uses TRBV7-2 and TRBJ2-1; D is perhaps TRBD2 (6 bases). The V and J ends lost 1 base and 3 bases respectively, with 10 bases between them. The length of the CDR3 is 15 residues. Germline assignment: CDR1 SGHTA and CDR2 FQGNSA. CDR3 protein: CASSLVGGFYNEQFF. In DNA, the CDR3 is TGTGCCAGCAGCTTAGTGGGAGGTTTCTACAATGAGCAGTTCTTC.

The chain uses TRBV5-1 and TRBJ2-1; TRBD2 matches at 7 bases. The CDR3 is made up of 15 amino acids. Germline CDR1 reads SGHRS; CDR2 reads YFSETQ. V shed 4 bases and J 1 base; nucleotides not matched to a gene: 5. In DNA, the CDR3 is TGCGCCAGCAGCCAACCGGGAGGTTCCTACAATGAGCAGTTCTTC. Its translation: CASSQPGGSYNEQFF.

The CDR3 spells CASSLGLGAGVRETQYF. For the CDR3, the DNA is TGTGCCAGCAGCTTAGGGCTTGGGGCGGGGGTGAGGGAGACCCAGTACTTC. The chain recombines TRBV7-2 with TRBJ2-5, with 7 bases that match TRBD2. The germline V gene has CDR1 SGHTA and CDR2 FQGNSA. This CDR3 is built from 17 residues. Trimming cost V 1 base and J 5 bases; bases outside gene matches: 13.

This chain links TRBV6-2 or TRBV6-3 with TRBJ2-7, with 10 bases matching TRBD1. The CDR3 spans 14 residues. J was trimmed by 5 bases and V by 3 bases; bases with no gene match: 4. Germline CDR1 MNHEY, CDR2 SVGEGT. The CDR3 loop is CASSYWDRGDEQYF. In DNA form, the CDR3 reads TGTGCCAGCAGTTATTGGGACAGGGGAGACGAGCAGTACTTC.

This clone was counted a single time. The chain joins TRBV10-3 to TRBJ2-7; 16 nucleotides align to TRBD2. This CDR3 is built from 16 residues. The germline gives CDR1 ENHRY, CDR2 SYGVKD. The J segment lost 0 bases and the V segment lost 10 bases, leaving 6 bases of the junction unmatched. As DNA, the CDR3 is TGTGCCACCGGGACTAGCGGGGGGGCGGGCTCCTACGAGCAGTACTTC. The encoded protein is CATGTSGGAGSYEQYF.